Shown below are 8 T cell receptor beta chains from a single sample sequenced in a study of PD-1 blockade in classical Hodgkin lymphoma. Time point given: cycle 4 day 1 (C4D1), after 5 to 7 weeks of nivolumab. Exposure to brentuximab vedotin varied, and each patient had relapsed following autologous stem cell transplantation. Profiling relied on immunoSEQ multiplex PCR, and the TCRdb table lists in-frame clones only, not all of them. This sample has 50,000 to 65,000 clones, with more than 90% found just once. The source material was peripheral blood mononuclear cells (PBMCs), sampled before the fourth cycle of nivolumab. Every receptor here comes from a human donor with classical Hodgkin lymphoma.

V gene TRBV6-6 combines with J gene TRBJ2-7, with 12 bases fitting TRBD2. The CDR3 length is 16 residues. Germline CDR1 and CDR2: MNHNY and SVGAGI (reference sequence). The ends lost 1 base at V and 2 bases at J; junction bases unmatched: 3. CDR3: CASSYYGLAGTYEQYF. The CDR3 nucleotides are TGTGCCAGCAGTTACTACGGACTAGCGGGAACCTACGAGCAGTACTTC.

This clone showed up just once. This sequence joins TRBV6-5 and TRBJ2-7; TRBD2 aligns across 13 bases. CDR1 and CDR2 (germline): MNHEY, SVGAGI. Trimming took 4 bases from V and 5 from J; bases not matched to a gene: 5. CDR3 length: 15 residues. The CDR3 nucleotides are TGTGCCAGCAGTTGGACTAGCGGGAGTCCCCACGAGCAGTACTTC. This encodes CASSWTSGSPHEQYF.

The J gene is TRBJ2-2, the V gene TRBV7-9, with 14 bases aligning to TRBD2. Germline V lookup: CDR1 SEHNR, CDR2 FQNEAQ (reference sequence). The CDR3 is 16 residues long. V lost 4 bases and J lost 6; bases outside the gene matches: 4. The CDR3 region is CASSWGLAGAAGELFF. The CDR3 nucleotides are TGTGCCAGCAGCTGGGGACTAGCGGGGGCGGCCGGGGAGCTGTTTTTT.

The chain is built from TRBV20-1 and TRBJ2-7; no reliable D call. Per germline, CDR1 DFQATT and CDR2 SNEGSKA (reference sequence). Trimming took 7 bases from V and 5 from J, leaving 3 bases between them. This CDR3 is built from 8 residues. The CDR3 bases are TGCAGTGTGGACGAGCAGTACTTC. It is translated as CSVDEQYF.

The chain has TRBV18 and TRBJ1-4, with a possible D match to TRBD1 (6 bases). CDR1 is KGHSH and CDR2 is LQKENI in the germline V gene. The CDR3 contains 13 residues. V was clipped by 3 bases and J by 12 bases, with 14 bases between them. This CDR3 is CASSPRQAEELFF. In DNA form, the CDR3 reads TGTGCCAGCTCACCTAGACAGGCCGAAGAACTGTTTTTT. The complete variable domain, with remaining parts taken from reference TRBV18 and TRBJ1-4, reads NAGVMQNPRHLVRRRGQEARLRCSPMKGHSHVYWYRQLPEEGLKFMVYLQKENIIDESGMPKERFSAEFPKEGPSILRIQQVVRGDSAAYFCASSPRQAEELFFGSGTQLSVL.

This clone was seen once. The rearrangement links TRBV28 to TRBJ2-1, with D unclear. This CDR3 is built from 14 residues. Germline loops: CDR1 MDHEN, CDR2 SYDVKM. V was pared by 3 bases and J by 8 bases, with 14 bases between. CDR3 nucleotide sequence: TGTGCCAGCAGTTTGAACCAAGGCATCGATGAGCAGTTCTTC. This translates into CASSLNQGIDEQFF.

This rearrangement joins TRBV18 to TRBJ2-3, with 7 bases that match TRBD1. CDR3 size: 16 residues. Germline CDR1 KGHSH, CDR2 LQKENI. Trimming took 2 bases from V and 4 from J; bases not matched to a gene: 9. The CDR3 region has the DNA TGTGCCAGCTCACCAATAGCAGGGGGTGGAGCAGATACGCAGTATTTT. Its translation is CASSPIAGGGADTQYF. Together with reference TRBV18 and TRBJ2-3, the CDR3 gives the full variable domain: NAGVMQNPRHLVRRRGQEARLRCSPMKGHSHVYWYRQLPEEGLKFMVYLQKENIIDESGMPKERFSAEFPKEGPSILRIQQVVRGDSAAYFCASSPIAGGGADTQYFGPGTRLTVL.

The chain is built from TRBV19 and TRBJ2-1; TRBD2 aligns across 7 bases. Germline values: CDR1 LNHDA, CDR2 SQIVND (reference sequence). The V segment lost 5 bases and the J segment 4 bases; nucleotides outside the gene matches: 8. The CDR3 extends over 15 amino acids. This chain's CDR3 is CASSPASGVYNEQFF. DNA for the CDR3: TGTGCCAGTAGTCCCGCTAGCGGAGTTTACAATGAGCAGTTCTTC.